Sequencing of this T cell receptor beta chain was carried out in a study of T cell responses to AZD1222 COVID-19 vaccine. Comments on this clone: Its antigen is not known.

Study results and limitations: Close to half of all spike-specific TCRs reportedly target regions of the variants that are unmutated. At 160-218 and 743-854, vaccine-associated CD4 TCRs were dominant, and they spanned spike. A mostly white British donor set with more females was recruited, and clonal diversity was possibly underestimated.

This CDR3 is 15 amino acids long. V lost 5 bases, J lost 4 bases, and 18 bases lay in between. Per the germline V gene, CDR1 is SEHNR and CDR2 is FQNEAQ (reference sequence). Sequencing used immunoSEQ multiplex PCR; TCRdb keeps in-frame clones, though not all of them. The table includes roughly 120,000 clones, about 90% detected once. The material sequenced was peripheral blood, taken on day 0 of AZD1222 vaccination. This sequence joins TRBV7-9 and TRBJ2-7; D unresolved. The origin of this receptor is an adult in good health. The CDR3 DNA follows: TGTGCCAGCAGCGCAGGTGCATTTGCAGAATACGAGCAGTACTTC. This translates into CASSAGAFAEYEQYF.